This T cell receptor beta chain was captured in a study of CD8+ T cells in alopecia areata. On this clone: Its antigen is not known.

Sequencing used cDNA as its template, made by extracting RNA and reverse transcribing it. Some clones are missing from TCRdb's copy, which holds only in-frame ones; the method was immunoSEQ multiplex PCR. This table holds 100,000 to 120,000 clones, approximately 59% found once. CDR1 and CDR2 from the germline V gene are SNHLY and FYNNEI. The V and J ends lost 8 bases and 6 bases, in that order; junction bases with no gene match: 8. The CDR3 is 15 residues long. Study-wide results and limits: When scalp samples are sequenced, resident alphabeta T cells of normal skin are also captured.

The receptor was derived from a human donor in good health. The sample comprised CD8+ T cells sorted from blood. The chain is built from TRBV2 and TRBJ2-2; 11 nucleotides line up with TRBD1. This chain's CDR3 is CASEGQGASAGELFF. CDR3 DNA: TGTGCCAGCGAAGGACAGGGGGCGTCGGCCGGGGAGCTGTTTTTT.